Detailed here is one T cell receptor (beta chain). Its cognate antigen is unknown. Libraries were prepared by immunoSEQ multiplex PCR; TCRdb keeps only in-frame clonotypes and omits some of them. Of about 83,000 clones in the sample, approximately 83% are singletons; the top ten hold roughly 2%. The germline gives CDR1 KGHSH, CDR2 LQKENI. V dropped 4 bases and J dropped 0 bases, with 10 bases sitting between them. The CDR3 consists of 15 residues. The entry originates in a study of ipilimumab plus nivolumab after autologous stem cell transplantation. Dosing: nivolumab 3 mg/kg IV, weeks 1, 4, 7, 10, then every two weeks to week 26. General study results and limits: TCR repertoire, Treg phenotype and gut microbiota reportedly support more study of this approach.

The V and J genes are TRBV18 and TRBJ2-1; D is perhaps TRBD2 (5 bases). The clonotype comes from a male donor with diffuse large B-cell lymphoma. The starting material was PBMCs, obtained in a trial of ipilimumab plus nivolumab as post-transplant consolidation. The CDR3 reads CASSLSGSSYNEQFF. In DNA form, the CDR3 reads TGTGCCAGCTCACTAAGCGGTAGCTCCTACAATGAGCAGTTCTTC. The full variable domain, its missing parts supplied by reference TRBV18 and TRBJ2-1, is NAGVMQNPRHLVRRRGQEARLRCSPMKGHSHVYWYRQLPEEGLKFMVYLQKENIIDESGMPKERFSAEFPKEGPSILRIQQVVRGDSAAYFCASSLSGSSYNEQFFGPGTRLTVL.